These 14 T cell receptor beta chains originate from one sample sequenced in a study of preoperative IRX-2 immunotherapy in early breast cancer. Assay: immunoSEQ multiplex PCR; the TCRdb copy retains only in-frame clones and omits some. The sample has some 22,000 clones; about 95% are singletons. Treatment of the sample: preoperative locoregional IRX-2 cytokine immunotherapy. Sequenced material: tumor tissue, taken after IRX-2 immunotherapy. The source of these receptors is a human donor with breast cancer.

In DNA form, the CDR3 reads TGTGCCAGCAGCTTAATCGTAAATACTGAAGCTTTCTTT. Residues: CASSLIVNTEAFF. The rearrangement links TRBV7-3 to TRBJ1-1; D uncertain. V was pared by 1 base and J by 5 bases, with 8 bases between. This CDR3 is built from 13 residues. Germline CDR1 SGHTA, CDR2 FQGTGA.

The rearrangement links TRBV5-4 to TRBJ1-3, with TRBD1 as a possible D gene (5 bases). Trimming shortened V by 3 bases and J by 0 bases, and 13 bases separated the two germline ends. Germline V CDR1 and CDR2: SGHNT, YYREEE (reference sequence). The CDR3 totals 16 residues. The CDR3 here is CASSSGGLNSGNTIYF. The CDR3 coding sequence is TGTGCCAGCAGCTCTGGGGGACTTAACTCTGGAAACACCATATATTTT.

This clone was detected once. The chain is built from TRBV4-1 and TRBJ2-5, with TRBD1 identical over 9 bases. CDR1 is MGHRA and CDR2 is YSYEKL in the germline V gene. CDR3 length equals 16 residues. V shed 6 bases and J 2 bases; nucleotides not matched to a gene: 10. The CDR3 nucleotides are TGCGCCAGCAGTCCTGGGCCGGGACAGGGTCAAGAGACCCAGTACTTC. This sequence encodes CASSPGPGQGQETQYF.

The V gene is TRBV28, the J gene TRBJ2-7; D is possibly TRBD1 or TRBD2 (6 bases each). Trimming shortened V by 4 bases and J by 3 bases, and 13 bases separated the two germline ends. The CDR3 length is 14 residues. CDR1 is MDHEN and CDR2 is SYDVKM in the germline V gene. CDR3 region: CASSSAGGLYEQYF. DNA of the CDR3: TGTGCCAGCAGTTCTGCTGGGGGGCTCTACGAGCAGTACTTC.

The CDR3 sequence: CASSPGQTLTEAFF. The CDR3 DNA reads TGCGCCAGCAGCCCGGGACAGACTCTCACTGAAGCTTTCTTT. This rearrangement joins TRBV5-1 to TRBJ1-1; 7 bases are a match to TRBD1. Germline V gene data show CDR1 as SGHRS and CDR2 as YFSETQ. This CDR3 spans 14 amino acids. The V segment lost 4 bases and the J segment 4 bases; nucleotides outside the gene matches: 7.

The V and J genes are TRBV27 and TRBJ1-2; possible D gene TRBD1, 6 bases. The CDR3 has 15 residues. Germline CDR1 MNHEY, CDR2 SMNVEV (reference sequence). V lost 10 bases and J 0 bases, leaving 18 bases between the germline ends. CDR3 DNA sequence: TGTGCCACCCGACCGGGACAAACTGCTAACTATGGCTACACCTTC. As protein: CATRPGQTANYGYTF.

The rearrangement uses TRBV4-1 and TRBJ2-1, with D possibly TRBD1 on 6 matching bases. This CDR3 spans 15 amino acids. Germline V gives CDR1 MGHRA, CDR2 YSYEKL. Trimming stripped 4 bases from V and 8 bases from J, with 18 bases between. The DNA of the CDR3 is TGCGCCAGCAGCCCCAGGGGCCTCTCCGTCGATGAGCAGTTCTTC. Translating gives CASSPRGLSVDEQFF.

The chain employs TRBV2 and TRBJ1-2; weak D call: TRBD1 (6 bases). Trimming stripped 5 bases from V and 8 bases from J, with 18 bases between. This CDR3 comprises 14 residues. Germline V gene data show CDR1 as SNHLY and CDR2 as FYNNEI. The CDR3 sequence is CASSLEGGSVGYTF. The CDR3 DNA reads TGTGCCAGCAGTCTGGAAGGGGGGTCAGTCGGCTACACCTTC.

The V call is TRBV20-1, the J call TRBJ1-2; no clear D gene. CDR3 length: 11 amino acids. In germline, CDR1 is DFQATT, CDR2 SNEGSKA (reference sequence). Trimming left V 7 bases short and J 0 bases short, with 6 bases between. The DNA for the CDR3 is TGCAGTGTTTTCTCTAACTATGGCTACACCTTC. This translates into CSVFSNYGYTF.

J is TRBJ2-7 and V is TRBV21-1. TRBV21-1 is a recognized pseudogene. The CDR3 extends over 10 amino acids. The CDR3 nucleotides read TGTGCCAGCAGCAAAATAGGGGACTACTTC. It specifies CASSKIGDYF.

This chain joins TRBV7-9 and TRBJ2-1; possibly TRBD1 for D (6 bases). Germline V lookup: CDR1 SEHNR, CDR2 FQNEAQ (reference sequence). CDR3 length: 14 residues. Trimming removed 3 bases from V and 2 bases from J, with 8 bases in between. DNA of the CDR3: TGTGCCAGCAGCTTGGGACAAGCCTACAATGAGCAGTTCTTC. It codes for CASSLGQAYNEQFF. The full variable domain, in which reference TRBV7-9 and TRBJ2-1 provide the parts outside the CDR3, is DTGVSQNPRHKITKRGQNVTFRCDPISEHNRLYWYRQTLGQGPEFLTYFQNEAQLEKSRLLSDRFSAERPKGSFSTLEIQRTEQGDSAMYLCASSLGQAYNEQFFGPGTRLTVL.

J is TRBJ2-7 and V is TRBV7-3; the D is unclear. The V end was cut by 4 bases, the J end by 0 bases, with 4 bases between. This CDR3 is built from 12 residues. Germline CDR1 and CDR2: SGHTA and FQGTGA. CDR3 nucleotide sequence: TGTGCCAGCAGCTCGTTCTCCTACGAGCAGTACTTC. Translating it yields CASSSFSYEQYF.

CDR3 bases: TGTGCCAGCAGCTTAACGGGGACATCCTACGAGCAGTACTTC. It encodes CASSLTGTSYEQYF. The chain recombines TRBV7-3 with TRBJ2-7; the D gene is possibly TRBD1 (6 bases). CDR3 length equals 14 residues. V was pared by 0 bases and J by 1 base, with 7 bases between. Looked up from germline, CDR1 is SGHTA and CDR2 is FQGTGA.

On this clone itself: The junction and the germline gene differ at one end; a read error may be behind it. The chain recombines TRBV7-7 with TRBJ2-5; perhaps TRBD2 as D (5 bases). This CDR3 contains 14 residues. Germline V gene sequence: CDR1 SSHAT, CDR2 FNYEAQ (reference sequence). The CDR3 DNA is TGTGCTAGCAGCTTAGCGCTGGGTCAAGAGACCCAGTACTTC. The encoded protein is CASSLALGQETQYF. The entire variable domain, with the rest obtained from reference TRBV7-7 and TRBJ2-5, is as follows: GAGVSQSPRYKVTKRGQDVTLRCDPISSHATLYWYQQALGQGPEFLTYFNYEAQPDKSGLPSDRFSAERPEGSISTLTIQRTEQRDSAMYRCASSLALGQETQYFGPGTRLLVL.